The 10 T cell receptor beta chains below come from one sample, sequenced in a study of T cell repertoires in cytomegalovirus infection. These receptors have no identified antigens. In TCRdb, the reads were re-called with MiXCR into one record per CDR3 protein. The repertoire holds roughly 70,000 distinct CDR3 sequences, with approximately 22% as singletons. The sequences come from CD8+ T cells from cultured PBMCs, collected from culture after CMV antigen stimulation. The source is a human donor in good health (CMV status not recorded). Some clones in this sample may be carry-over from other donors' samples.

This clonotype has only a few counts. This chain joins TRBV6-1 and TRBJ1-6; D remains unclear. This CDR3 has 17 amino acids. With 1 base removed from V and 2 bases from J, the gap between germline ends came to 12 bases. Germline V lookup: CDR1 MNHNS, CDR2 SASEGT. In DNA, the CDR3 is TGTGCCAGCAGTGAAGTCATCAGCCCAACCTATAATTCACCCCTCCACTTT. It codes for CASSEVISPTYNSPLHF.

V is TRBV7-2 and J is TRBJ2-7, with D perhaps TRBD2 (7 bases). From germline, CDR1 is SGHTA and CDR2 FQGNSA. This CDR3 is 17 amino acids long. V lost 5 bases, J lost 0 bases, and 20 bases lay in between. CDR3 in DNA: TGTGCCAGCAGCCCCCAACGGGGCGGGGGCGTCTCCTACGAGCAGTACTTC. Translating gives CASSPQRGGGVSYEQYF.

V is TRBV28 and J is TRBJ2-6; perhaps TRBD1 as D (5 bases). In germline, CDR1 is MDHEN, CDR2 SYDVKM. The CDR3 loop spans 14 amino acids. Trimming pared 3 bases from V and 2 bases from J, leaving 5 bases between. The CDR3 nucleotides are TGTGCCAGCAGTTTGACAGCTGGGGCCAACGTCCTGACTTTC. Translating it yields CASSLTAGANVLTF. The variable domain in full, with the rest retrieved from reference TRBV28 and TRBJ2-6, is DVKVTQSSRYLVKRTGEKVFLECVQDMDHENMFWYRQDPGLGLRLIYFSYDVKMKEKGDIPEGYSVSREKKERFSLILESASTNQTSMYLCASSLTAGANVLTFGAGSRLTVL.

The rearrangement joins TRBV4-1 to TRBJ2-2, with 7 bases fitting TRBD1. Germline CDR1 is MGHRA and CDR2 is YSYEKL. With 0 bases clipped from V and 4 bases from J, the junction kept 5 bases outside the gene matches. The CDR3 spans 16 residues. CDR3: CASSQDYRGGTGELFF. CDR3 coding DNA: TGCGCCAGCAGCCAAGACTACAGGGGCGGCACCGGGGAGCTGTTTTTT.

CDR3 in amino acids: CASSPGRANNSPLHF. The CDR3 DNA reads TGCGCCAGCAGCCCTGGGAGGGCGAATAATTCACCCCTCCACTTT. This chain links TRBV4-3 with TRBJ1-6; the D is unclear. The CDR3 contains 15 residues. Trimming removed 4 bases from V and 5 bases from J, with 12 bases in between. The germline V gene has CDR1 LGHNA and CDR2 YSLEER.

The chain is built from TRBV6-5 and TRBJ2-1; no definite D call. The CDR3 runs 16 residues. Looked up from germline, CDR1 is MNHEY and CDR2 is SVGAGI. Between the trimmed V and J ends, which lost 1 base and 4 bases, there was a span of 14 bases. CDR3 sequence (DNA): TGTGCCAGCAGTTACTGGCCAGAGAGGCCTTACAATGAGCAGTTCTTC. This codes for CASSYWPERPYNEQFF.

This clonotype came up a few times. The CDR3 DNA reads TGTGCCATCAGTGGACAGGTCGACGAGCAGTACTTC. This gives the protein CAISGQVDEQYF. This sequence joins TRBV10-3 and TRBJ2-7; maybe TRBD1 (6 bases). Germline CDR1 and CDR2: ENHRY and SYGVKD. V was shortened by 4 bases and J by 5 bases, with 9 bases between the two germline ends. CDR3 length: 12 amino acids.

On this clonotype: A junction boundary mismatches the germline segment, possibly from a read error. The chain is built from TRBV7-3 and TRBJ1-2, with D maybe TRBD1 (5 bases). The CDR3 is made up of 12 amino acids. Germline V gene data show CDR1 as SGHTA and CDR2 as FQGTGA. DNA for the CDR3: TGTGCCAGCACCTTAGGGAGGGGTGGCTACACCTTC. Encoded protein: CASTLGRGGYTF. The variable domain in full, completed from reference TRBV7-3 and TRBJ1-2, reads GAGVSQTPSNKVTEKGKYVELRCDPISGHTALYWYRQSLGQGPEFLIYFQGTGAADDSGLPNDRFFAVRPEGSVSTLKIQRTERGDSAVYLCASTLGRGGYTFGSGTRLTVV.

The table lists this clonotype with a few counts. This chain connects TRBV7-2 to TRBJ2-7; TRBD1 agrees at 8 bases. With V trimmed by 5 bases and J by 5 bases, 5 bases remained unmatched. Per the germline V gene, CDR1 is SGHTA and CDR2 is FQGNSA. This CDR3 is built from 13 residues. The CDR3 loop reads CASSKMGQDEQYF. The CDR3 nucleotides are TGTGCCAGCAGCAAAATGGGACAGGACGAGCAGTACTTC.

This rearrangement joins TRBV2 to TRBJ1-4; TRBD1 matches 7 bases. The CDR3 has 15 residues. From germline, CDR1 is SNHLY and CDR2 FYNNEI. Losses at the gene ends were 4 bases for V and 2 bases for J; bases not matched to a gene: 4. In nucleotides, the CDR3 is TGTGCCAGCAGTGTTACAGGGGTGACTAATGAAAAACTGTTTTTT. Protein sequence: CASSVTGVTNEKLFF. Full variable domain (outside the CDR3, taken from reference TRBV2 and TRBJ1-4): EPEVTQTPSHQVTQMGQEVILRCVPISNHLYFYWYRQILGQKVEFLVSFYNNEISEKSEIFDDQFSVERPDGSNFTLKIRSTKLEDSAMYFCASSVTGVTNEKLFFGSGTQLSVL.